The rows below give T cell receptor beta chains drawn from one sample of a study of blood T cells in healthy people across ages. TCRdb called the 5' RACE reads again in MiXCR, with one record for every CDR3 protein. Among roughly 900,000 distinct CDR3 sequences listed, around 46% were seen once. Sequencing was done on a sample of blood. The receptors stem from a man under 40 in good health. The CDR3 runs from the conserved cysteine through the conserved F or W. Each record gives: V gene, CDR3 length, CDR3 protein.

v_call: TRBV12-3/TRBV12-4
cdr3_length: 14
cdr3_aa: CATARDGVADEQFF

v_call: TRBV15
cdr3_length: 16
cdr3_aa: CATSRVQTSDYNEQFF

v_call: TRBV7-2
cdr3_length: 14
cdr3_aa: CASSLVMVNTEAFF

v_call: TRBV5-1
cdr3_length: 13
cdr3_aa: CASSQDWAGELFF

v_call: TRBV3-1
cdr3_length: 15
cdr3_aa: CASSQVPGQTDTQYF

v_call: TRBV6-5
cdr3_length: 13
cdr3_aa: CASSTDSTHEQYF

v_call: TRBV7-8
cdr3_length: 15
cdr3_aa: CASSPGLALYNEQFF

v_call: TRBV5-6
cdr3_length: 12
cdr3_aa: CASRVDSTEAFF

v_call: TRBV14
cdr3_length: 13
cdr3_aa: CASSQRPRETQYF

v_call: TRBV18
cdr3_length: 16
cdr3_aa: CASSPFTGGAYNKQFF

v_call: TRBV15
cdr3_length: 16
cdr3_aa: CATSRGDGSGTDTQYF

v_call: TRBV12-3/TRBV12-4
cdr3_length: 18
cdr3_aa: CASSLRLGQVKPYNEQFF

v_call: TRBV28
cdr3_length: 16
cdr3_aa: CASSANRQGLNYGYTF

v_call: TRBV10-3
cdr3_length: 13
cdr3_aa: CAIGLAGINEQFF

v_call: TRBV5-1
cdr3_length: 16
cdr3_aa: CASSANTGPLYNEQFF

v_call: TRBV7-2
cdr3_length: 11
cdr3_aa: CASSFAEKLFF

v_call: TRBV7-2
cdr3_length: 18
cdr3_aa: CASSLAPAGGMGGETQYF

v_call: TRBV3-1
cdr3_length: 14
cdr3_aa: CASSLGAGIGEQYF

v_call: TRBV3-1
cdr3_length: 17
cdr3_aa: CASSQEQRVGSTDTQYF

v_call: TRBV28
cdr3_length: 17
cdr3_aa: CASSEGPLAEVSNEQFF

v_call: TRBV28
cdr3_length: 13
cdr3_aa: CASSSGTGSGLHF

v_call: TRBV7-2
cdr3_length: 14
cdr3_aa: CASSVDFHGETQYF

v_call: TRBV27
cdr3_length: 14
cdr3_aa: CASRLALGTDTQYF

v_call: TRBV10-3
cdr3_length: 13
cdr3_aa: CAISVTGAYEQYF

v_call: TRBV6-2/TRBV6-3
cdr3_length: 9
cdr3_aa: CAPWHEQYF

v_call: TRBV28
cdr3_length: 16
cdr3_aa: CASSTPGGGFTDTQYF